The 28 T cell receptor beta chains reported below all come from one sample, sequenced in a study of cytomegalovirus exposure and HLA in healthy donors. It was with 60 Vbeta and 13 Jbeta primers that the PCR ran. Measured with immunoSEQ multiplex PCR; TCRdb has only the in-frame clones, and not every one. Among about 200,000 clones listed, around 79% were seen once. The sequencing input was PBMCs. These receptor sequences come from a male donor in good health and CMV-seropositive.

This sequence joins TRBV6-1 and TRBJ1-1; TRBD1 matches at 7 bases. Germline V CDR1 and CDR2: MNHNS, SASEGT. The CDR3 totals 15 residues. V was clipped by 8 bases and J by 2 bases; unmatched bases: 11. CDR3 nucleotide sequence: TGTGCCAGCGCCCCCAGGACAGGTCGTAACACTGAAGCTTTCTTT. As protein: CASAPRTGRNTEAFF.

This clone appeared once. The V call is TRBV4-1, the J call TRBJ1-4, with a possible D match to TRBD1 (5 bases). The V and J ends lost 4 bases and 1 base respectively, with 13 bases between them. CDR3 length: 16 residues. Germline V gene data show CDR1 as MGHRA and CDR2 as YSYEKL. In DNA form, the CDR3 reads TGCGCCAGCAGCCCCGTTTGGGGCCAAACTAATGAAAAACTGTTTTTT. Protein product: CASSPVWGQTNEKLFF.

This clone was detected once. This chain connects TRBV5-4 to TRBJ2-5; weak D call: TRBD1 (5 bases). Matching the DNA end better, TRBJ2-7 makes the J call doubtful. CDR1 and CDR2 from the germline V gene are SGHNT and YYREEE (reference sequence). CDR3 length equals 19 residues. The CDR3 nucleotides read TGTGCCAGCAGCTCGAGTTCGTGGGGCTTCGAGCTAATTTTCTACGAGCAGTACTTC. This codes for CASSSSSWGFELIFYEQYF.

The rearrangement uses TRBV7-3 and TRBJ2-5, with a weak D call TRBD1 (6 bases). The ends were cut back, 3 bases at V and 2 bases at J, with 7 bases in the middle. CDR1 is SGHTA, CDR2 FQGTGA, per germline. The CDR3 is 13 residues long. The CDR3 DNA is TGTGCCAGCAGCTTCGGACAGCAAGAGACCCAGTACTTC. Translating gives CASSFGQQETQYF. Variable domain in full (rest from reference TRBV7-3 and TRBJ2-5): GAGVSQTPSNKVTEKGKYVELRCDPISGHTALYWYRQSLGQGPEFLIYFQGTGAADDSGLPNDRFFAVRPEGSVSTLKIQRTERGDSAVYLCASSFGQQETQYFGPGTRLLVL.

V is TRBV4-2 and J is TRBJ2-1; TRBD2 matches 9 bases. The CDR3 has 16 residues. Germline assignment: CDR1 LGHNA and CDR2 YNFKEQ. Trimming removed 4 bases from V and 4 bases from J; junction bases left unmatched: 8. CDR3 coding DNA: TGTGCCAGCAGCCTTCCGGGACTAGCAGATTACAATGAGCAGTTCTTC. Translation: CASSLPGLADYNEQFF.

The rearrangement joins TRBV9 to TRBJ2-7; TRBD1 agrees at 11 bases. After removal of 6 bases from V and 3 bases from J, the junction contained 11 bases not matched to a gene. Germline V gene data show CDR1 as SGDLS and CDR2 as YYNGEE. The CDR3 has 16 residues. CDR3 in amino acids: CASNIIPGQGVYEQYF. The CDR3 DNA sequence: TGTGCCAGCAACATCATTCCGGGACAGGGGGTCTACGAGCAGTACTTC.

This rearrangement joins TRBV6-9 to TRBJ2-1, with D perhaps TRBD2 (6 bases). Germline lookup yields CDR1 MNHGY and CDR2 SVAAGI. CDR3 length: 17 residues. The V end was cut by 6 bases, the J end by 6 bases, with 24 bases between. Written as DNA, the CDR3 is TGTGCCAGCAGCTTGAGCCCCAGACTAGGTCTGAGCAATGAGCAGTTCTTC. It codes for CASSLSPRLGLSNEQFF.

The V call is TRBV7-9, the J call TRBJ1-1; 8 bases fit TRBD1. Germline assignment: CDR1 SEHNR and CDR2 FQNEAQ (reference sequence). V was pared by 5 bases and J by 5 bases, with 10 bases of the junction left unmatched. The CDR3 spans 15 residues. CDR3 nucleotide sequence: TGTGCCAGCAGCCTTTCACAGGGGGTGAGGACTGAAGCTTTCTTT. This gives the protein CASSLSQGVRTEAFF.

The chain has TRBV18 and TRBJ1-5; a weak D match, TRBD1 (5 bases). The CDR3 runs 13 residues. Germline CDR1 and CDR2: KGHSH and LQKENI. Trimming shortened V by 4 bases and J by 5 bases, and 9 bases separated the two germline ends. In DNA, the CDR3 is TGTGCCAGCTCACTGACAGTGGATCAGCCCCAGCATTTT. It encodes CASSLTVDQPQHF.

CDR3 protein: CASSFSSGYNEQFF. The DNA of the CDR3 is TGTGCCAGCAGCTTTAGTTCGGGGTACAATGAGCAGTTCTTC. The rearrangement links TRBV7-2 to TRBJ2-1; TRBD2 is a possible D gene (5 bases). The CDR3 is made up of 14 amino acids. CDR1 and CDR2 (germline): SGHTA, FQGNSA. V was shortened by 3 bases and J by 4 bases, with 10 bases between the two germline ends.

This clone was picked up a small number of times. Written as DNA, the CDR3 is TGTGCCACCAGCAGAGATCGGGACAAGGGGAGAAAACTGTTTTTT. It codes for CATSRDRDKGRKLFF. J is TRBJ1-4 and V is TRBV15; possibly TRBD1 for D (6 bases). The V gene lost 0 bases and the J gene lost 10 bases, with 15 bases spanning the gap. CDR3 length equals 15 residues. Germline CDR1 is LNHNV and CDR2 is YYDKDF (reference sequence).

The J gene is TRBJ1-3, the V gene TRBV9; D gene unclear. V shed 4 bases and J shed 1 base, with 6 bases lying between them. The germline V gene encodes CDR1 SGDLS and CDR2 YYNGEE. CDR3 length: 13 amino acids. The CDR3 sequence is CASSSGSGNTIYF. CDR3 nucleotide sequence: TGTGCCAGCAGCTCGGGTTCTGGAAACACCATATATTTT.

This rearrangement joins TRBV7-2 to TRBJ1-1; perhaps TRBD1 as D (5 bases). Germline CDR1 is SGHTA and CDR2 is FQGNSA. V was cut by 2 bases and J by 4 bases, with 11 bases left in between. The CDR3 loop spans 14 amino acids. CDR3 sequence (DNA): TGTGCCAGCAGCTTACGCGAAGGGGTCACTGAAGCTTTCTTT. Its protein is CASSLREGVTEAFF. The complete variable domain, with remaining parts taken from reference TRBV7-2 and TRBJ1-1, reads GAGVSQSPSNKVTEKGKDVELRCDPISGHTALYWYRQSLGQGLEFLIYFQGNSAPDKSGLPSDRFSAERTGGSVSTLTIQRTQQEDSAVYLCASSLREGVTEAFFGQGTRLTVV.

The chain couples TRBV2 to TRBJ2-4; maybe TRBD1 (8 bases). Per the germline V gene, CDR1 is SNHLY and CDR2 is FYNNEI. This CDR3 spans 14 amino acids. V lost 11 bases to trimming and J lost 7 bases, with 21 bases between them. The CDR3 here is CAGGARTGTNIQYF. In DNA, the CDR3 is TGTGCCGGGGGGGCCCGGACAGGGACGAACATTCAGTACTTC.

This rearrangement joins TRBV18 to TRBJ1-2, with D unresolved. CDR1 is KGHSH and CDR2 is LQKENI in the germline V gene. Deletions cut 2 bases from V and 0 bases from J, with 4 bases between. CDR3 length equals 13 residues. The CDR3 is CASSPGTNYGYTF. The CDR3 DNA reads TGTGCCAGCTCACCAGGCACTAACTATGGCTACACCTTC.

This chain links TRBV18 with TRBJ2-7; possible D gene TRBD2, 6 bases. This CDR3 is built from 16 residues. The germline V gene has CDR1 KGHSH and CDR2 LQKENI. Trimming left V 2 bases short and J 4 bases short, with 18 bases between. CDR3 sequence reads: CASSPSLQVAEYEQYF. As DNA, the CDR3 is TGTGCCAGCTCACCAAGCCTCCAAGTAGCGGAGTACGAGCAGTACTTC.

CDR3 amino acids: CASRDNIAGHNEQFF. CDR3 DNA sequence: TGTGCCAGCAGAGATAACATAGCGGGGCACAATGAGCAGTTCTTC. V gene TRBV6-1 combines with J gene TRBJ2-1; 8 nucleotides match TRBD2. There are 15 residues in the CDR3. Losses at the gene ends were 6 bases for V and 5 bases for J; bases not matched to a gene: 9. Germline V gives CDR1 MNHNS, CDR2 SASEGT.

The chain is built from TRBV4-2 and TRBJ1-1; no definite D call. In germline, CDR1 is LGHNA, CDR2 YNFKEQ. The CDR3 totals 15 residues. The V end was cut by 3 bases, the J end by 6 bases, with 17 bases between. The CDR3 region is CASSQAVGVRAEAFF. The CDR3 DNA is TGTGCCAGCAGCCAGGCCGTTGGGGTGCGGGCTGAAGCTTTCTTT.

The chain combines TRBV7-3 with TRBJ2-7; 9 nucleotides line up with TRBD1. Germline V gives CDR1 SGHTA, CDR2 FQGTGA. Unmatched junction bases numbered 7, after V lost 5 bases and J lost 2 bases. There are 15 residues in the CDR3. CDR3 region: CASSDGTGLPYEQYF. The CDR3 coding sequence is TGTGCCAGCAGCGATGGGACAGGGCTCCCCTACGAGCAGTACTTC.

The V and J genes are TRBV5-3 and TRBJ2-5; 7 nucleotides align to TRBD2. TRBV5-3 is assigned to the ORF class and has an uncertain function. J was trimmed by 3 bases and V by 4 bases; bases with no gene match: 6. The CDR3 has 14 residues. CDR3 sequence: CARSPGTTEETQYF. The DNA of the CDR3 is TGTGCCAGAAGCCCAGGGACTACCGAAGAGACCCAGTACTTC.

The rearrangement links TRBV14 to TRBJ2-7; no reliable D call. Per germline, CDR1 SGHDN and CDR2 FVKESK. V was pared by 0 bases and J by 0 bases, with 9 bases between. The CDR3 contains 15 residues. CDR3 sequence: CASSQEAAFSYEQYF. CDR3 DNA sequence: TGTGCCAGCAGCCAAGAGGCGGCATTCTCCTACGAGCAGTACTTC.

This clone was found a few times. This chain connects TRBV30 to TRBJ1-6, with 8 bases lining up with TRBD1. Losses at the gene ends were 5 bases for V and 5 bases for J; bases not matched to a gene: 2. The CDR3 is 13 amino acids. Looked up from germline, CDR1 is GTSNPN and CDR2 is SVGIG (reference sequence). CDR3 sequence (DNA): TGTGCCTGGTTGGACAGGGATAATTCACCCCTCCACTTT. Its protein is CAWLDRDNSPLHF.

The V gene is TRBV18, the J gene TRBJ2-7, with 7 bases identical to TRBD2. V lost 3 bases to trimming and J lost 3 bases; unmatched junction nucleotides: 2. The CDR3 loop spans 13 amino acids. Looked up from germline, CDR1 is KGHSH and CDR2 is LQKENI. DNA of the CDR3: TGTGCCAGCTCACCTGGGAGGGACTACGAGCAGTACTTC. Translated: CASSPGRDYEQYF.

The chain has TRBV27 and TRBJ2-7; 8 bases match TRBD2. J lost 7 bases, V lost 2 bases, and 7 bases had no gene match. The CDR3 totals 14 residues. The germline V gene encodes CDR1 MNHEY and CDR2 SMNVEV (reference sequence). The chain's CDR3 is CASSLTGGPWEQYF. The CDR3 DNA reads TGTGCCAGCAGTTTAACGGGAGGGCCTTGGGAGCAGTACTTC.

The chain has TRBV28 and TRBJ1-1, with 9 nucleotides matching TRBD1. Germline lookup yields CDR1 MDHEN and CDR2 SYDVKM. The CDR3 is 16 residues long. Germline trimming cut 7 bases from V and 1 base from J; bases unmatched to any gene: 10. The CDR3 DNA follows: TGTGCCAGCATACCCGCCCCGGGACAGGGGAACACTGAAGCTTTCTTT. Translated: CASIPAPGQGNTEAFF. Looking up the rest from reference TRBV28 and TRBJ1-1 gives the full variable domain: DVKVTQSSRYLVKRTGEKVFLECVQDMDHENMFWYRQDPGLGLRLIYFSYDVKMKEKGDIPEGYSVSREKKERFSLILESASTNQTSMYLCASIPAPGQGNTEAFFGQGTRLTVV.

V is TRBV28 and J is TRBJ2-2, with D perhaps matching TRBD2 (6 bases). Trimming cost V 2 bases and J 7 bases, with 11 bases left between them. Germline V gives CDR1 MDHEN, CDR2 SYDVKM. This CDR3 comprises 14 residues. The CDR3 bases are TGTGCCAGCAGTTTAGGGCTAGCGATCGGGGAGCTGTTTTTT. Protein product: CASSLGLAIGELFF.

This rearrangement joins TRBV6-5 to TRBJ2-3; TRBD2 might be the D (6 bases). The CDR3 runs 15 residues. Germline V lookup: CDR1 MNHEY, CDR2 SVGAGI. The ends were cut back, 5 bases at V and 6 bases at J, with 18 bases in the middle. The CDR3 nucleotides are TGTGCCAGCAGTCCCCCGGGACTCGAAGGGGATACGCAGTATTTT. Amino acid sequence: CASSPPGLEGDTQYF.

This clone was counted once. V gene TRBV7-2 combines with J gene TRBJ2-7; the D gene is possibly TRBD2 (6 bases). CDR3 length: 12 amino acids. Germline V lookup: CDR1 SGHTA, CDR2 FQGNSA. The V and J ends lost 0 bases and 10 bases respectively, with 10 bases between them. For the CDR3, the DNA is TGTGCCAGCAGCTTAGCTACTAGCCGTCAGTACTTC. Its translation: CASSLATSRQYF.